The TCR beta chain under discussion was sequenced for a study of blood T cells in healthy people across ages. Through a sample-barcoded 5' primer and a J-beta primer mix, a second PCR was run for roughly 6 to 11 cycles. TCRdb processed the 5' RACE reads anew with MiXCR; each CDR3 protein has one entry. In the table there are about 800,000 distinct CDR3 sequences, around 25% of which are singletons. This CDR3 has 13 residues. V was clipped by 4 bases and J by 10 bases, with 14 bases between them. Germline CDR1 reads LGHNA; CDR2 reads YSLEER. The people who gave samples were healthy Caucasians from Russia, aged roughly 6 to 95. Each donor supplied 7.5 to 10 milliliters of peripheral blood. These data were also reused for a study on T cells of mothers and their children. From that study: A few healthy Caucasian mothers and their six children donated.

Input material: blood. The receptor was derived from a boy younger than 18 in good health. The V gene is TRBV4-3, the J gene TRBJ2-1; no clear D. CDR3 nucleotide sequence: TGCGCCAGCAGCCTGAGTGCTAGATCCGAGCAGTTCTTC. Translating it yields CASSLSARSEQFF.